This TCR beta chain was identified in a study of cytomegalovirus exposure and HLA in healthy donors. Study outcomes and limitations: Some segments of the V type, notably TRBV6-2 and TRBV6-3, were excluded as indistinguishable. CMV serostatus stood as the only immune exposure information on hand. Reported findings show TCR beta sequences accurately forecast HLA-A and HLA-B alleles in most subjects.

Nominally healthy donors were sampled, though unrecorded immune exposures were likely. V lost 5 bases to trimming and J lost 2 bases, with 19 bases between them. Germline values: CDR1 SGHVS, CDR2 FQNEAQ. CDR3 length: 16 residues. Notes on this clone: The antigen is unknown.

The PCR contained 60 Vbeta and 13 Jbeta primers. This table comes from immunoSEQ multiplex PCR, and its TCRdb copy is limited to in-frame clones, with some not included. The sample lists some 200,000 clones; about four fifths were seen once. The sequence was collected from a man in his fifties in good health and CMV-seronegative. V gene TRBV7-8 combines with J gene TRBJ2-7; D possibly corresponds to TRBD1 (6 bases). Input material: PBMCs. The CDR3 loop reads CASSPTQGKGPYEQYF. The DNA for the CDR3 is TGTGCCAGCAGCCCCACACAGGGAAAGGGCCCCTACGAGCAGTACTTC.